These 24 T cell receptor beta chains were sequenced from one sample in a study of blood T cell repertoires in COVID-19. Using immunoSEQ multiplex PCR, the repertoire was profiled, and TCRdb retains in-frame clones only, with some absent. The data show under 80,000 clones, around 77% seen once. Sample: peripheral blood. The receptors originated from an elderly man with active or convalescent COVID-19.

This clone was picked up a small number of times. The gene calls are TRBV19 and TRBJ1-6, with D perhaps matching TRBD1 (5 bases). Germline V gene lookup returns CDR1 LNHDA and CDR2 SQIVND (reference sequence). The CDR3 extends over 17 amino acids. The germline V and J ends were trimmed by 6 bases and 7 bases, with 22 bases remaining between them. The CDR3 DNA is TGTGCCAGTAGGGGGGGTATCCAAACAACCTGGAATTCACCCCTCCACTTT. Protein product: CASRGGIQTTWNSPLHF. Looking up the rest from reference TRBV19 and TRBJ1-6 gives the full variable domain: DGGITQSPKYLFRKEGQNVTLSCEQNLNHDAMYWYRQDPGQGLRLIYYSQIVNDFQKGDIAEGYSVSREKKESFPLTVTSAQKNPTAFYLCASRGGIQTTWNSPLHFGNGTRLTVT.

The chain uses TRBV13 and TRBJ2-3; the D gene is possibly TRBD2 (5 bases). This CDR3 has 14 residues. From germline, CDR1 is PRHDT and CDR2 FYEKMQ (reference sequence). V gave up 5 bases and J gave up 7 bases, with 16 bases separating them. As DNA, the CDR3 is TGTGCCAGCAGCCAAAGGCTTGGACTTAATACGCAGTATTTT. Its translation is CASSQRLGLNTQYF.

This clone was counted a few times. The V gene is TRBV18, the J gene TRBJ2-4, with 8 bases identical to TRBD1. Germline assignment: CDR1 KGHSH and CDR2 LQKENI. This CDR3 spans 17 amino acids. J gave up 3 bases and V 1 base, and 8 bases lay outside the gene matches. The DNA for the CDR3 is TGTGCCAGCTCACCACTGGGAGCTGGGACAGGCAAAAACATTCAGTACTTC. Encoded protein: CASSPLGAGTGKNIQYF.

This sequence joins TRBV2 and TRBJ2-3; D is undetermined. CDR3 length: 10 amino acids. Trimming took off 8 bases at V and 8 bases at J, with 8 bases between the two ends. The germline CDR1 and CDR2 sequences are SNHLY and FYNNEI. The CDR3 DNA is TGTGCCAGCTCTAGTACTACGCAGTATTTT. Translating gives CASSSTTQYF.

The V call is TRBV2, the J call TRBJ2-5; 7 bases agree with TRBD1. V trimming: 8 bases; J trimming: 3 bases; junction bases outside the gene matches: 6. Germline V gene lookup returns CDR1 SNHLY and CDR2 FYNNEI. The CDR3 length is 13 residues. The CDR3 region has the DNA TGTGCCAGCCGACAGGGAATTAAAGAGACCCAGTACTTC. Translating it yields CASRQGIKETQYF.

J is TRBJ1-6 and V is TRBV11-2; D unresolved. CDR1 is SGHAT, CDR2 FQNNGV, per germline. The CDR3 has 15 residues. Trimming removed 5 bases at V and 0 bases at J, with 8 bases between. CDR3 bases: TGTGCCAGCAGCACTCAAAACTCCTATAATTCACCCCTCCACTTT. Encoded protein: CASSTQNSYNSPLHF. The whole variable domain, filled in from reference TRBV11-2 and TRBJ1-6, reads EAGVAQSPRYKIIEKRQSVAFWCNPISGHATLYWYQQILGQGPKLLIQFQNNGVVDDSQLPKDRFSAERLKGVDSTLKIQPAKLEDSAVYLCASSTQNSYNSPLHFGNGTRLTVT.

The chain uses TRBV18 and TRBJ2-1, with 13 positions matching TRBD2. Germline CDR1 KGHSH, CDR2 LQKENI. This CDR3 contains 15 residues. J gave up 4 bases and V 6 bases, and 3 bases lay outside the gene matches. The CDR3 is CASSELAGGYNEQFF. CDR3 DNA sequence: TGTGCCAGCTCTGAACTAGCGGGGGGGTACAATGAGCAGTTCTTC.

CDR3 bases: TGCAGCGCCGGACAGGGGAACACCGGGGAGCTGTTTTTT. This sequence encodes CSAGQGNTGELFF. V gene TRBV29-1 combines with J gene TRBJ2-2; 8 nucleotides align to TRBD1. CDR3 length equals 13 residues. V was clipped by 7 bases and J by 1 base; unmatched bases: 2. Per the germline V gene, CDR1 is SQVTM and CDR2 is ANQGSEA.

The chain combines TRBV7-6 with TRBJ1-2, with D possibly being TRBD1 (6 bases). Germline V lookup: CDR1 SGHVS, CDR2 FNYEAQ. Deletions cut 4 bases from V and 3 bases from J, with 21 bases between. This CDR3 has 17 residues. The DNA of the CDR3 is TGTGCCAGCAGCTCTAGAGGCTACAGGGTTAGTGACTATGGCTACACCTTC. This codes for CASSSRGYRVSDYGYTF.

The chain carries TRBV9 and TRBJ2-2, with 9 bases that match TRBD2. J was trimmed by 6 bases and V by 4 bases; bases with no gene match: 16. CDR1 and CDR2 from the germline V gene are SGDLS and YYNGEE. The CDR3 contains 18 residues. The CDR3 region is CASSPFGGRALGAGELFF. The CDR3 bases are TGTGCCAGCAGCCCCTTTGGCGGGAGGGCCCTTGGCGCCGGGGAGCTGTTTTTT.

The chain recombines TRBV9 with TRBJ2-7; no definite D call. The germline V gene encodes CDR1 SGDLS and CDR2 YYNGEE. The length of the CDR3 is 14 residues. V lost 0 bases to trimming and J lost 2 bases, with 9 bases between them. The CDR3 spells CASSVGLVPYEQYF. For the CDR3, the DNA is TGTGCCAGCAGCGTAGGGCTAGTTCCCTACGAGCAGTACTTC.

V usage is TRBV15 and J usage is TRBJ1-3; TRBD1 agrees at 7 bases. The CDR3 covers 14 residues. V was clipped by 8 bases and J by 0 bases; unmatched bases: 4. CDR1 and CDR2 from the germline V gene are LNHNV and YYDKDF (reference sequence). This CDR3 is CATWTGDSGNTIYF. CDR3 bases: TGTGCCACCTGGACAGGAGACTCTGGAAACACCATATATTTT.

The chain combines TRBV5-6 with TRBJ2-1; tentative D call: TRBD1 (5 bases). The germline gives CDR1 SGHDT, CDR2 YYEEEE. Trimming took 6 bases from V and 6 from J, leaving 13 bases between them. The CDR3 covers 13 residues. CDR3 DNA: TGTGCCAGCATCCCCTTAGGGGTCAATGAGCAGTTCTTC. Encoded protein: CASIPLGVNEQFF.

This clone was observed a few times. This chain links TRBV13 with TRBJ1-1, with TRBD1 as a possible D gene (5 bases). Germline V lookup: CDR1 PRHDT, CDR2 FYEKMQ (reference sequence). V lost 5 bases and J 3 bases, leaving 7 bases between the germline ends. The CDR3 loop spans 12 amino acids. CDR3 residues: CASSRQYTEAFF. The CDR3 DNA follows: TGTGCCAGCAGCAGACAGTACACTGAAGCTTTCTTT.

This sequence joins TRBV11-2 and TRBJ1-2; unclear D gene. The CDR3 extends over 16 amino acids. Per germline, CDR1 SGHAT and CDR2 FQNNGV. Trimming removed 5 bases from V and 4 bases from J, with 20 bases in between. This CDR3 reads CASSPQASGNSYGYTF. CDR3 bases: TGTGCCAGCAGCCCACAAGCCTCCGGGAACTCCTATGGCTACACCTTC.

The rearrangement uses TRBV19 and TRBJ1-5; TRBD1 might be the D (5 bases). Germline-derived CDR1 and CDR2 are LNHDA and SQIVND (reference sequence). The CDR3 loop spans 16 amino acids. V shed 2 bases and J shed 2 bases, with 13 bases lying between them. As DNA, the CDR3 is TGTGCCAGTAGTATACCTAGGGGAATGGGCAATCAGCCCCAGCATTTT. Protein product: CASSIPRGMGNQPQHF.

The rearrangement links TRBV10-3 to TRBJ2-1, with 8 bases lining up with TRBD2. The V gene's germline CDR1 is ENHRY and CDR2 SYGVKD. The V gene end was trimmed by 10 bases and the J gene end by 4 bases; junction bases not matched to a gene: 9. The CDR3 is made up of 14 amino acids. The CDR3 region has the DNA TGTGCCACGGGAGGGGAGCGGGGTTACAATGAGCAGTTCTTC. It specifies CATGGERGYNEQFF.

This sequence joins TRBV12-3 or TRBV12-4 and TRBJ2-7; 7 bases line up with TRBD1. The CDR3 runs to 13 residues. V lost 8 bases to trimming and J lost 0 bases; unmatched junction nucleotides: 4. This chain's CDR3 is CASGRDSSYEQYF. CDR3 nucleotide sequence: TGTGCCAGCGGCCGGGACAGCTCCTACGAGCAGTACTTC.

Concerning this clone itself: At one of its ends the junction is not consistent with the germline gene, which may arise from a read error. The chain carries TRBV5-1 and TRBJ1-2; D gene uncertain. The germline V gene encodes CDR1 SGHRS and CDR2 YFSETQ. This CDR3 has 8 residues. The CDR3 DNA sequence: TGCGCCAGCAGCTTGCCCCGGTTC. Protein product: CASSLPRF.

This clone was seen at least ten times. The V gene is TRBV7-2, the J gene TRBJ2-3; D is perhaps TRBD1 (5 bases). The CDR3 extends over 14 amino acids. V gave up 1 base and J gave up 4 bases, with 9 bases separating them. CDR1 and CDR2 from the germline V gene are SGHTA and FQGNSA. CDR3 sequence: CASSLDQGADTQYF. CDR3 coding DNA: TGTGCCAGCAGCTTAGATCAGGGCGCAGATACGCAGTATTTT.

The V gene is TRBV14, the J gene TRBJ2-5, with TRBD1 as a possible D gene (6 bases). Trimming stripped 3 bases from V and 5 bases from J, with 10 bases between. The germline V gene has CDR1 SGHDN and CDR2 FVKESK. CDR3 length: 13 amino acids. CDR3 sequence reads: CASSQNRGETQYF. CDR3 nucleotides: TGTGCCAGCAGCCAGAATAGGGGGGAGACCCAGTACTTC.

The chain employs TRBV2 and TRBJ2-3, with 7 positions matching TRBD2. Germline V gene lookup returns CDR1 SNHLY and CDR2 FYNNEI. The ends lost 6 bases at V and 2 bases at J; junction bases unmatched: 5. The CDR3 length is 14 residues. The CDR3 protein is CASRHREATDTQYF. The CDR3 DNA sequence: TGTGCCAGCAGGCATCGGGAGGCCACAGATACGCAGTATTTT.

V usage is TRBV11-2 and J usage is TRBJ2-7; 12 bases align to TRBD2. Germline assignment: CDR1 SGHAT and CDR2 FQNNGV. This CDR3 is built from 17 residues. V lost 0 bases, J lost 6 bases, and 9 bases stayed unmatched. CDR3 sequence: CASSLEGLAGLVGEQYF. The DNA for the CDR3 is TGTGCCAGCAGCTTAGAAGGACTAGCGGGATTGGTGGGCGAGCAGTACTTC.

This clone was recorded a few times. The chain uses TRBV6-4 and TRBJ2-7; tentatively, D is TRBD1 (7 bases). V lost 2 bases and J 13 bases, leaving 15 bases between the germline ends. The CDR3 totals 12 residues. Germline values: CDR1 MRHNA, CDR2 SNTAGT. In nucleotides, the CDR3 is TGTGCCAGCAGTGACGGTGGCAGGGGGGTTTACTTC. Its protein is CASSDGGRGVYF.